Listed below are T cell receptor beta chains from one sample, sequenced in a study of T cell changes during pregnancy in multiple sclerosis. The assay was immunoSEQ multiplex PCR, and TCRdb's table has in-frame clones only and misses some. The sample contains approximately 49,000 clones, about 92% of which appear only once. Sequenced material: CD4+ T cells from peripheral blood mononuclear cells, taken in the second trimester of pregnancy. The receptors originated from a female donor in good health, enrolled as a control in a pregnancy study. Both conserved end residues are part of each CDR3. The D gene is left open where the match is weak. The size field is filled for only some rows; it gives once, few, many or a size class.

D: TRBD1
V: TRBV18
size: .
J: TRBJ2-1
DNA: TGTGCCAGCTCACCGCGGACAGGGAGAAACAATGATGAGCAGTTCTTC
CDR3: CASSPRTGRNNDEQFF

D: .
V: TRBV5-1
size: .
J: TRBJ1-2
DNA: TGCGCCAGCAGCTTAGAAACCGCTGACAGGCTAGGCTACACCTTC
CDR3: CASSLETADRLGYTF

D: .
V: TRBV19
size: .
J: TRBJ2-5
DNA: TGTGCCAGTAACGGGCGCGGGGAGACCCAGTACTTC
CDR3: CASNGRGETQYF

D: TRBD2
V: TRBV5-1
size: .
J: TRBJ2-1
DNA: TGCGCCAGCAGCTATGGGACTAGCGGGAGCATAGGTGAGCAGTTCTTC
CDR3: CASSYGTSGSIGEQFF

D: .
V: TRBV2
size: .
J: TRBJ2-7
DNA: TGTGCCAGCAGTGGTGGGGGGAGCTCCTACGAGCAGTACTTC
CDR3: CASSGGGSSYEQYF

D: .
V: TRBV18
size: .
J: TRBJ2-1
DNA: TGTGCCAGCTCGGGTCTAGGGGAAAATGAGCAGTTCTTC
CDR3: CASSGLGENEQFF

D: .
V: TRBV6-1
size: .
J: TRBJ1-2
DNA: TGTGCCAGCAGCCTCGGGGAACTAAACTATGGCTACACCTTC
CDR3: CASSLGELNYGYTF

D: TRBD2
V: TRBV7-9
size: .
J: TRBJ2-3
DNA: TGTGCCAGCAGCTTAAAAGCGGGGGGCCGCACAGATACGCAGTATTTT
CDR3: CASSLKAGGRTDTQYF

D: .
V: TRBV7-2
size: .
J: TRBJ2-1
DNA: TGTGCCAGCAGCCCCTCAGCGGGCATATACAATGAGCAGTTCTTC
CDR3: CASSPSAGIYNEQFF

D: TRBD1
V: TRBV2
size: once
J: TRBJ2-5
DNA: TGTGCCAGCAGTGGGGACAGGGGAGAGACCCAGTACTTC
CDR3: CASSGDRGETQYF

D: TRBD1
V: TRBV6-5
size: .
J: TRBJ2-7
DNA: TGTGCCAGCAGTTACCTGGACAGGGGAAGTCCCGGCGAGCAGTACTTC
CDR3: CASSYLDRGSPGEQYF

D: .
V: TRBV9
size: .
J: TRBJ1-6
DNA: TGTGCCAGCAGCCTTTCCTGGGGGCAGAATAATTCACCCCTCCACTTT
CDR3: CASSLSWGQNNSPLHF

D: TRBD1
V: TRBV2
size: once
J: TRBJ1-4
DNA: TGTGCCAGCTACCAGGGGGCGACTAATGAAAAACTGTTTTTT
CDR3: CASYQGATNEKLFF

D: TRBD2
V: TRBV7-9
size: few
J: TRBJ2-1
DNA: TGTGCCAGCAGCTTAGAATCGGGAGGGCTTGAGCAGTTCTTC
CDR3: CASSLESGGLEQFF

D: .
V: TRBV6-5
size: .
J: TRBJ2-7
DNA: TGTGCCAGCAGTTACTCGCCCAGGGCCCGAACCTACGAGCAGTACTTC
CDR3: CASSYSPRARTYEQYF

D: TRBD1
V: TRBV6-5
size: .
J: TRBJ1-2
DNA: TGTGCCAGCAGAAGACAGGGACATGGCTACACCTTC
CDR3: CASRRQGHGYTF

D: .
V: TRBV28
size: .
J: TRBJ2-5
DNA: TGTGCCAGCAGTCCCCCTCACGCAGGGGCCCAAGAGACCCAGTACTTC
CDR3: CASSPPHAGAQETQYF

D: .
V: TRBV7-6
size: .
J: TRBJ2-5
DNA: TGTGCCAGCAGCCTAAACACAGGGTACCAAGAGACCCAGTACTTC
CDR3: CASSLNTGYQETQYF

D: TRBD1
V: TRBV28
size: .
J: TRBJ1-1
DNA: TGTGCCAGCAGTTTATTACAGGGACAGCCTGAAGCTTTCTTT
CDR3: CASSLLQGQPEAFF

D: TRBD2
V: TRBV11-2
size: once
J: TRBJ2-7
DNA: TGTGCCAGCAGCTTGCGGACTAGCGGGAGCCCGACCTACGAGCAGTACTTC
CDR3: CASSLRTSGSPTYEQYF

D: .
V: TRBV7-6
size: .
J: TRBJ2-3
DNA: TGTGCCAGCAGCCCCCGGGGGATGGATACGCAGTATTTT
CDR3: CASSPRGMDTQYF

D: TRBD2
V: TRBV2
size: .
J: TRBJ2-1
DNA: TGTGCCAAGCGGGGGAGTTCCTTGAGTGAGCAGTTCTTC
CDR3: CAKRGSSLSEQFF

D: .
V: TRBV2
size: once
J: TRBJ2-7
DNA: TGTGCCAGCAGTGCCCTAGTTCGGCTCGAGCAGTACTTC
CDR3: CASSALVRLEQYF

D: TRBD1
V: TRBV10-3
size: .
J: TRBJ2-7
DNA: TGTGCCATCAGCTCGGGACAGGCGGGGGAGCAGTACTTC
CDR3: CAISSGQAGEQYF

D: TRBD2
V: TRBV5-5
size: .
J: TRBJ2-7
DNA: TGTGCCAGCCGGCTAAGCGGGAGGGCCGGGGAGCAGTACTTC
CDR3: CASRLSGRAGEQYF

D: TRBD1
V: TRBV7-9
size: .
J: TRBJ1-2
DNA: TGTGCCAGCAGCACGGGACAGGGCATCTATGGCTACACCTTC
CDR3: CASSTGQGIYGYTF

D: TRBD2
V: TRBV10-3
size: .
J: TRBJ2-1
DNA: TGTGCCATCAGTGACTCAGCGGGAGTTCGCTACAATGAGCAGTTCTTC
CDR3: CAISDSAGVRYNEQFF

D: .
V: TRBV14
size: .
J: TRBJ1-2
DNA: TGTGCCAGCAGCCACCGGGACACGCGAGGCTACACCTTC
CDR3: CASSHRDTRGYTF

D: .
V: TRBV5-1
size: few
J: TRBJ2-1
DNA: TGCGCCAGCAGCCAACAGGGAGAGGACAATGAGCAGTTCTTC
CDR3: CASSQQGEDNEQFF

D: TRBD1
V: TRBV5-6
size: .
J: TRBJ1-3
DNA: TGTGCCAGCAGCTTTACCCCGGGACAGGGGGCAAACACCATATATTTT
CDR3: CASSFTPGQGANTIYF

D: TRBD2
V: TRBV6-4
size: .
J: TRBJ2-7
DNA: TGTGCCACCCAGGCGCTAGCGGGAGACTCCTACGAGCAGTACTTC
CDR3: CATQALAGDSYEQYF

D: .
V: TRBV30
size: .
J: TRBJ1-5
DNA: TGTGCCTGGAGCAAACATAGCAATCAGCCCCAGCATTTT
CDR3: CAWSKHSNQPQHF

D: .
V: TRBV5-1
size: .
J: TRBJ2-2
DNA: TGCGCCAGCAGCCGGGGTAGTAACGGGGAGCTGTTTTTT
CDR3: CASSRGSNGELFF

D: TRBD1
V: TRBV10-3
size: .
J: TRBJ1-2
DNA: TGTGCCATCAGTGAGTTCGGGACAGGCGGGGGCTACACCTTC
CDR3: CAISEFGTGGGYTF

D: .
V: TRBV4-1
size: .
J: TRBJ1-4
DNA: TGCGCCAGCAGCCAAGTCAGGACCCGGGGTGAAAAACTGTTTTTT
CDR3: CASSQVRTRGEKLFF

D: .
V: TRBV6-1
size: once
J: TRBJ1-1
DNA: TGTGCCAGCAAAGTAGTGACATTTAACACTGAAGCTTTCTTT
CDR3: CASKVVTFNTEAFF

D: .
V: TRBV28
size: .
J: TRBJ1-1
DNA: TGTGCCAGCAGTTCCCCTTCTGGCGGGCCCACTGAAGCTTTCTTT
CDR3: CASSSPSGGPTEAFF

D: TRBD1
V: TRBV6-6
size: .
J: TRBJ1-1
DNA: TGTGCCCGCGGAACCCCCAGGGGGCTTACTGAAGCTTTCTTT
CDR3: CARGTPRGLTEAFF

D: TRBD1
V: TRBV30
size: .
J: TRBJ1-2
DNA: TGTGCCTGGAGTGGACAGGGGGCGAATGGCTACACCTTC
CDR3: CAWSGQGANGYTF

D: .
V: TRBV7-2
size: .
J: TRBJ1-1
DNA: TGTGCCAGCAGCCTAGAGGGGGGGGGCCGTGGCATGTGGGCTTTCTTT
CDR3: CASSLEGGGRGMWAFF

D: .
V: TRBV27
size: once
J: TRBJ2-1
DNA: TGTGCCAGCACTTCGCTTCCGGGACTTGACTACAATGAGCAGTTCTTC
CDR3: CASTSLPGLDYNEQFF

D: .
V: TRBV28
size: .
J: TRBJ1-5
DNA: TGTGCCACCTTAGGGCGCGGAGCGGGCAATCAGCCCCAGCATTTT
CDR3: CATLGRGAGNQPQHF

D: .
V: TRBV28
size: .
J: TRBJ2-2
DNA: TGTGCCAGCAGAAGGACACTAATGGAACGAAAAGCCTTCCGGGAGCTGTTTTTT
CDR3: CASRRTLMERKAFRELFF

D: .
V: TRBV28
size: .
J: TRBJ2-5
DNA: TGTGCCAGCAGTCCTTCCCTGGAGGGGGCATATCGAGAGACCCAGTACTTC
CDR3: CASSPSLEGAYRETQYF

D: .
V: TRBV5-8
size: .
J: TRBJ1-1
DNA: TGTGCCAGCAGCTCTGGAGGGGGAGGGCGGACTGAAGCTTTCTTT
CDR3: CASSSGGGGRTEAFF

D: TRBD2
V: TRBV27
size: .
J: TRBJ2-1
DNA: TGTGCCAGCAGTCCCCGTAGGGCTAGCGGGACTTACAATGAGCAGTTCTTC
CDR3: CASSPRRASGTYNEQFF

D: TRBD2
V: TRBV7-3
size: .
J: TRBJ2-1
DNA: TGTGCCAGCAGCCCACGGGCTAGCGGGAGCCCCTACAATGAGCAGTTCTTC
CDR3: CASSPRASGSPYNEQFF

D: .
V: TRBV19
size: once
J: TRBJ2-2
DNA: TGTGCCAGTAGATCCCGGTTAGCCGAACCGATAAGGGAGCTGTTTTTT
CDR3: CASRSRLAEPIRELFF

D: .
V: TRBV11-2
size: .
J: TRBJ2-4
DNA: TGTGCCAGCAGCTCATTAGCCAAAAACATTCAGTACTTC
CDR3: CASSSLAKNIQYF

D: TRBD1
V: TRBV7-2
size: .
J: TRBJ2-1
DNA: TGTGCCAGCAGCTTAGTAGGGGGACAGGGAGTTAATGAGCAGTTCTTC
CDR3: CASSLVGGQGVNEQFF

D: .
V: TRBV27
size: .
J: TRBJ1-5
DNA: TGTGCCAGCAGTCCGTCAGACGCGGGCAATCAGCCCCAGCATTTT
CDR3: CASSPSDAGNQPQHF

D: .
V: TRBV28
size: .
J: TRBJ1-2
DNA: TGTGCCAGCAGTTTGCGGGGTAACTATGGCTACACCTTC
CDR3: CASSLRGNYGYTF

D: .
V: TRBV5-1
size: .
J: TRBJ2-1
DNA: TGCGCCAGCAGCTTGCAAGAGACCTACAATGAGCAGTTCTTC
CDR3: CASSLQETYNEQFF